The 20 T cell receptor beta chains below come from one sample, sequenced in a study of graft-versus-host responses after intestinal transplantation listed by TCRdb under 2021. Libraries were constructed by the immunoSEQ multiplex PCR assay. The table was pulled from immuneACCESS by TCRdb, which kept in-frame rearrangements only. Such tables lose some clones; where checked, under half of the loss comes from unresolved V genes, and the rest has no known cause. Counted in this sample were about 14,000 clones; about 83% of them appeared once. The biggest ten clones account for over 20% of the sample. The sample consisted of PBMCs, taken after intestinal transplantation. All receptors come from a human patient who received an intestinal transplant, so some T cells may come from the graft donor.

The chain uses TRBV30 and TRBJ1-5; 8 nucleotides match TRBD1. Unmatched junction bases numbered 13, after V lost 2 bases and J lost 4 bases. This CDR3 has 17 amino acids. Germline V gene data show CDR1 as GTSNPN and CDR2 as SVGIG (reference sequence). The CDR3 DNA reads as TGTGCCTGGAGTTTGGGTCCAGGGGGCTCAAGAAATCAGCCCCAGCATTTT. Protein product: CAWSLGPGGSRNQPQHF.

The rearrangement uses TRBV28 and TRBJ2-3; tentatively, D is TRBD1 or TRBD2 (5 bases each). The V end was cut by 6 bases, the J end by 2 bases, with 12 bases between. Germline V lookup: CDR1 MDHEN, CDR2 SYDVKM. CDR3 length equals 14 residues. The CDR3 loop reads CASRPGGITDTQYF. The DNA of the CDR3 is TGTGCCAGCAGACCTGGGGGAATCACAGATACGCAGTATTTT.

V and J are TRBV7-2 and TRBJ2-7, with D possibly TRBD2 on 6 matching bases. V was cut by 2 bases and J by 0 bases, with 14 bases left in between. Germline V gene lookup returns CDR1 SGHTA and CDR2 FQGNSA. CDR3 length: 16 residues. The CDR3 DNA is TGTGCCAGCAGCTTAAGTTCGGGACTCCTCTCCTACGAGCAGTACTTC. It yields the protein CASSLSSGLLSYEQYF. The full variable domain, in which reference TRBV7-2 and TRBJ2-7 provide the parts outside the CDR3, is GAGVSQSPSNKVTEKGKDVELRCDPISGHTALYWYRQSLGQGLEFLIYFQGNSAPDKSGLPSDRFSAERTGGSVSTLTIQRTQQEDSAVYLCASSLSSGLLSYEQYFGPGTRLTVT.

The chain is built from TRBV4-1 and TRBJ2-1; D remains unclear. The V end lost 5 bases, the J end lost 6 bases, and 17 bases lay between the germline ends. The CDR3 totals 15 residues. Germline V gene lookup returns CDR1 MGHRA and CDR2 YSYEKL. CDR3 residues: CASSDPRRESNEQFF. The CDR3 DNA sequence: TGCGCCAGCAGCGATCCAAGAAGGGAATCCAATGAGCAGTTCTTC.

This clone was detected a few times. This chain links TRBV7-6 with TRBJ1-4, with 9 nucleotides matching TRBD1. V lost 0 bases, J lost 12 bases, and 2 bases stayed unmatched. The CDR3 loop spans 13 amino acids. Germline loops: CDR1 SGHVS, CDR2 FNYEAQ. CDR3 nucleotide sequence: TGTGCCAGCAGCTTAGCCGGGGACAGGGAACTGTTTTTT. Translating gives CASSLAGDRELFF.

The chain carries TRBV5-1 and TRBJ2-1; 11 nucleotides agree with TRBD2. V was clipped by 5 bases and J by 6 bases; unmatched bases: 4. CDR1 and CDR2 from the germline V gene are SGHRS and YFSETQ. This CDR3 is built from 14 residues. CDR3 residues: CASRPSGRINEQFF. In DNA, the CDR3 is TGCGCCAGCAGGCCTAGCGGGAGGATCAATGAGCAGTTCTTC.

CDR3 DNA: TGTGCCAGCAGAACGGGACTGTATAGCAATCAGCCCCAGCATTTT. Protein: CASRTGLYSNQPQHF. V gene TRBV27 combines with J gene TRBJ1-5; the D gene is possibly TRBD1 (5 bases). The CDR3 has 15 amino acids. Per the germline V gene, CDR1 is MNHEY and CDR2 is SMNVEV (reference sequence). The V and J ends lost 6 bases and 0 bases respectively, with 12 bases between them.

The chain combines TRBV13 with TRBJ2-1; unclear D gene. This CDR3 region has 13 residues. V was clipped by 2 bases and J by 8 bases, with 10 bases between them. Per germline, CDR1 PRHDT and CDR2 FYEKMQ (reference sequence). The CDR3 sequence is CASSLSRRDEQFF. In DNA, the CDR3 is TGTGCCAGCAGCTTATCCCGAAGGGATGAGCAGTTCTTC.

This chain links TRBV19 with TRBJ2-3; the D is unclear. Germline CDR1 LNHDA, CDR2 SQIVND (reference sequence). This CDR3 is 13 amino acids long. V shed 4 bases and J shed 4 bases, with 9 bases lying between them. CDR3 loop: CASSRTYSDTQYF. DNA for the CDR3: TGTGCCAGTAGTAGGACCTACTCAGATACGCAGTATTTT.

This clone was recorded once. The chain joins TRBV9 to TRBJ2-5, with TRBD1 identical over 9 bases. CDR3 length equals 16 residues. The germline CDR1 and CDR2 sequences are SGDLS and YYNGEE. The J segment lost 6 bases and the V segment lost 3 bases, leaving 12 bases of the junction unmatched. The CDR3 loop reads CASSAQQGAIEKTQYF. The CDR3 DNA reads as TGTGCCAGCAGCGCCCAACAGGGGGCTATTGAGAAGACCCAGTACTTC.

The chain uses TRBV5-1 and TRBJ2-7; no firm D call. The length of the CDR3 is 12 residues. Trimming stripped 0 bases from V and 6 bases from J, with 7 bases between. Per the germline V gene, CDR1 is SGHRS and CDR2 is YFSETQ. The CDR3 coding sequence is TGCGCCAGCAGCTTGGCCGGGTCCGAGCAGTACTTC. This encodes CASSLAGSEQYF.

The chain is built from TRBV5-4 and TRBJ2-3; perhaps TRBD2 as D (5 bases). CDR3 size: 14 residues. Deletions cut 6 bases from V and 3 bases from J, with 14 bases between. CDR1 and CDR2 (germline): SGHNT, YYREEE (reference sequence). The CDR3 loop reads CASTLGVSTDTQYF. The CDR3 DNA reads TGTGCCAGCACCCTCGGGGTTAGTACAGATACGCAGTATTTT.

The genes are TRBV25-1 and TRBJ1-1; D may be TRBD1 (5 bases). In germline, CDR1 is MGHDK, CDR2 SYGVNS. Trimming removed 5 bases at V and 4 bases at J, with 11 bases between. The CDR3 contains 13 residues. CDR3 protein: CASSWGQSTEAFF. In DNA, the CDR3 is TGTGCCAGCAGTTGGGGCCAGAGCACTGAAGCTTTCTTT.

The chain employs TRBV5-1 and TRBJ2-7; the match to TRBD1 covers 10 bases. The germline CDR1 and CDR2 sequences are SGHRS and YFSETQ. This CDR3 region has 14 residues. The J segment lost 3 bases and the V segment lost 2 bases, leaving 2 bases of the junction unmatched. CDR3 sequence reads: CASSFRDRGYEQYF. The CDR3 nucleotides are TGCGCCAGCAGCTTCCGGGACAGGGGCTACGAGCAGTACTTC.

V and J are TRBV5-1 and TRBJ1-5, with D hard to call. The CDR3 runs to 14 residues. V lost 1 base and J lost 7, with 12 bases in between. Germline loops: CDR1 SGHRS, CDR2 YFSETQ. The CDR3 sequence is CASSLWGGGQPQHF. Written as DNA, the CDR3 is TGCGCCAGCAGCTTGTGGGGAGGCGGGCAGCCCCAGCATTTT.

This chain uses TRBV5-6 with TRBJ1-2, with D possibly matching TRBD1 (5 bases). With 2 bases removed from V and 0 bases from J, the gap between germline ends came to 8 bases. The CDR3 is made up of 14 amino acids. CDR1 SGHDT and CDR2 YYEEEE come from the germline V gene. The CDR3 DNA follows: TGTGCCAGCAGCTTCTCGACAGCTAACTATGGCTACACCTTC. Translation gives CASSFSTANYGYTF.

CDR3 sequence reads: CASSQGRGLAGGNEQFF. The CDR3 nucleotides read TGTGCCAGCAGCCAAGGTAGAGGGCTAGCGGGAGGAAATGAGCAGTTCTTC. The J gene is TRBJ2-1, the V gene TRBV4-2, with 11 bases matching TRBD2. The CDR3 consists of 17 residues. Germline assignment: CDR1 LGHNA and CDR2 YNFKEQ. V trimming: 1 base; J trimming: 7 bases; junction bases outside the gene matches: 9.

This chain joins TRBV2 and TRBJ1-4, with D uncertain. V lost 5 bases and J lost 7, with 17 bases in between. Germline-derived CDR1 and CDR2 are SNHLY and FYNNEI. This CDR3 is 15 amino acids long. The CDR3 spells CASSQSPSMSEKLFF. The CDR3 nucleotides are TGTGCCAGCAGTCAAAGCCCCTCGATGAGTGAAAAACTGTTTTTT. Filled out from reference TRBV2 and TRBJ1-4, the complete variable domain reads EPEVTQTPSHQVTQMGQEVILRCVPISNHLYFYWYRQILGQKVEFLVSFYNNEISEKSEIFDDQFSVERPDGSNFTLKIRSTKLEDSAMYFCASSQSPSMSEKLFFGSGTQLSVL.

The rearrangement uses TRBV10-3 and TRBJ2-7, with 9 bases matching TRBD2. The ends lost 4 bases at V and 3 bases at J; junction bases unmatched: 7. CDR3 size: 15 residues. The V gene's germline CDR1 is ENHRY and CDR2 SYGVKD. The CDR3 here is CAISGSGRGDYEQYF. The DNA for the CDR3 is TGTGCCATCAGTGGTAGCGGGAGAGGGGACTACGAGCAGTACTTC.

CDR3 residues: CASSVASQETQYF. As DNA, the CDR3 is TGTGCCAGCAGCGTAGCCAGCCAAGAGACCCAGTACTTC. The gene calls are TRBV9 and TRBJ2-5, with unresolved D. There are 13 residues in the CDR3. Per germline, CDR1 SGDLS and CDR2 YYNGEE. Trimming stripped 0 bases from V and 1 base from J, with 4 bases between.